This T cell receptor (beta chain) came from a study of blood T cell repertoires in COVID-19. Clones were sequenced by immunoSEQ multiplex PCR, and TCRdb holds only the in-frame ones, with some missing. The table lists 200,000 to 300,000 clones, 88% of them singletons, with 4% in the top ten. Sequencing was performed on peripheral blood. The receptor was isolated from a man aged 55-75 years who had recovered from COVID-19.

CDR3 DNA: TGTGCCAGCAGCCAAGATAACCCGACAGGGGTTAGTCACACTGAAGCTTTCTTT. This codes for CASSQDNPTGVSHTEAFF. The genes are TRBV14 and TRBJ1-1; 8 nucleotides agree with TRBD1. V lost 0 bases, J lost 3 bases, and 12 bases stayed unmatched. This CDR3 spans 18 amino acids. Germline V CDR1 and CDR2: SGHDN, FVKESK.